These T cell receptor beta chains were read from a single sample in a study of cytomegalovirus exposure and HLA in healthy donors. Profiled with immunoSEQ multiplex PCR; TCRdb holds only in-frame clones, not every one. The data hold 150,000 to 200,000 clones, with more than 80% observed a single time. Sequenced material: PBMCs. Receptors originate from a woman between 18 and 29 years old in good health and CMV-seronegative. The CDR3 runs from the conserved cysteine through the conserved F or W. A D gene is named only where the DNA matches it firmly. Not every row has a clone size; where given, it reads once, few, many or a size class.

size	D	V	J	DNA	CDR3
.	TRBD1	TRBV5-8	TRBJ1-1	TGTGCCAGCAGCCTGTTTGGGACAGGGAACACTGAAGCTTTCTTT	CASSLFGTGNTEAFF
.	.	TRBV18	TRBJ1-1	TGTGCCAGCTCACTTCGGGGGTTAACTGAAGCTTTCTTT	CASSLRGLTEAFF
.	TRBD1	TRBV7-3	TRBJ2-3	TGTTCCAGCAGCTTAGAACAGGGGACCACAGATACGCAGTATTTT	CSSSLEQGTTDTQYF
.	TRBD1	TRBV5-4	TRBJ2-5	TGTGCCAGCAGCTCACAAGTATCCGGGACAGAAGAGACCCAGTACTTC	CASSSQVSGTEETQYF
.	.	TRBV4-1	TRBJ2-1	TGCGCCAGCAGCCAACAGGAAAATGAGCAGTTCTTC	CASSQQENEQFF
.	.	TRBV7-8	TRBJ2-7	TGTGCCAGCAGCTTAGTAGGAGGGGAGTCCTACGAGCAGTACTTC	CASSLVGGESYEQYF
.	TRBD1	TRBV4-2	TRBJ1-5	TGTGCCAGCAGCCCGGGACAGGGAATGAGCAATCAGCCCCAGCATTTT	CASSPGQGMSNQPQHF
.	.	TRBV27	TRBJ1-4	TGTGCCAGCAGTCCACACTCCCGGGGGAGGCGCGGAAAACTGTTTTTT	CASSPHSRGRRGKLFF
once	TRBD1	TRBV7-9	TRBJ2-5	TGTGCCAGCAGCCTGACTTCCGGGACAGGCGTCCAAGAGACCCAGTACTTC	CASSLTSGTGVQETQYF
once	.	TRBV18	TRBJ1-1	TGTGCCAGCTCCCCGAACAGGGTGACTGAAGCTTTCTTT	CASSPNRVTEAFF
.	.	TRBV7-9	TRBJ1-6	TGTGCCAGCAGCCCCCGCCAGGGCAATAATTCACCCCTCCACTTT	CASSPRQGNNSPLHF
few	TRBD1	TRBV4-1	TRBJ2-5	TGCGCCAGCAGCCAATGGGATACAGGGGGAGAGACCCAGTACTTC	CASSQWDTGGETQYF
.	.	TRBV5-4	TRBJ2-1	TGTGCCAGCAGCTGGCGGACAGCCCCTGGGCAGTTCTTC	CASSWRTAPGQFF
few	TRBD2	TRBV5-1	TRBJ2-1	TGCGCCAGCCGGGAGGCGGGAGGGGGGTCCTACAATGAGCAGTTCTTC	CASREAGGGSYNEQFF
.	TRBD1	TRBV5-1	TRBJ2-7	TGCGCCAGCAGCTGGGACAGGCTCAACGAGCAGTACTTC	CASSWDRLNEQYF
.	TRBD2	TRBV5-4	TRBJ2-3	TGTGCCAGCAGCTCACGCGGGGGCGGGGGGCCTAAAGATACGCAGTATTTT	CASSSRGGGGPKDTQYF
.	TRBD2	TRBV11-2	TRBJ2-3	TGTGCCAGCAGCTTTTCGAGCGGGGCGGGCACAGATACGCAGTATTTT	CASSFSSGAGTDTQYF
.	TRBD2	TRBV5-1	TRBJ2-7	TGCGCCAGCAGCTCTCTAGCGGGAGGACCGCCCTACGAGCAGTACTTC	CASSSLAGGPPYEQYF
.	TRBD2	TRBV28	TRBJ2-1	TGTGCCAGCAGCCCGGGACTAGCGGGTAGATACAATGAGCAGTTCTTC	CASSPGLAGRYNEQFF
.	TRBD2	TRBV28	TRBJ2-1	TGTGCCAGCAGTTTTAGCGGGAGGGTAAATGAGCAGTTCTTC	CASSFSGRVNEQFF
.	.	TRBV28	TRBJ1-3	TGTGCCAGCAGTTTGTTTTCTCCGGGAACCTCTGGAAACACCATATATTTT	CASSLFSPGTSGNTIYF
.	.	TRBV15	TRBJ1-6	TGTGCCACCAGCAGAGATACAGGGAACTCACCCCTCCACTTT	CATSRDTGNSPLHF
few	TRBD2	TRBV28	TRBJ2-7	TGTGCCAGCAGTTTATTAGGCGGGAGCTCCTACGAGCAGTACTTC	CASSLLGGSSYEQYF
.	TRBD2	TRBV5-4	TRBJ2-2	TGTGCCACATCTCCCTCTAGCGGGAGGCCCCCGTGGACCGGGGAGCTGTTTTTT	CATSPSSGRPPWTGELFF
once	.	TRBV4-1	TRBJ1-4	TGCGCCAGCAGCCTCCTAGCCGCAACTAATGAAAAACTGTTTTTT	CASSLLAATNEKLFF
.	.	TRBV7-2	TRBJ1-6	TGTGCCAGCAGCCAAAGACAGAATTCACCCCTCCACTTT	CASSQRQNSPLHF
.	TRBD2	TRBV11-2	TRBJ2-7	TGTGCCAGCAGGTACCTTGGGACTAACGACTACGAGCAGTACTTC	CASRYLGTNDYEQYF
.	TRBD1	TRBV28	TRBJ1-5	TGTGCCAGCAGGAGCTCCGGGACAGGGGGCTTGAGCAATCAGCCCCAGCATTTT	CASRSSGTGGLSNQPQHF
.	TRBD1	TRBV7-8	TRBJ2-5	TGTGCTACTAATCGGGACAGGGAAGAGACCCAGTACTTC	CATNRDREETQYF
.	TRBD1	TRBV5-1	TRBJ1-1	TGCGCCAGCAGCCCACGATGGGGACAGGATTCGAACACTGAAGCTTTCTTT	CASSPRWGQDSNTEAFF
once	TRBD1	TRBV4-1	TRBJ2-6	TGCGCCAGCAGCCCACCGACAGGGGGCCGCTCTGGGGCCAACGTCCTGACTTTC	CASSPPTGGRSGANVLTF
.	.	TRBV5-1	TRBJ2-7	TGCGCCAGCAGCTTCCGGGACAAAGTTCGCGAGCAGTACTTC	CASSFRDKVREQYF
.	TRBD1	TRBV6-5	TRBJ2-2	TGTGCCAGCCAGGACAGGGGCGACACCGGGGAGCTGTTTTTT	CASQDRGDTGELFF
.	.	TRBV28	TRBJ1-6	TGTGCCAGCAGTTTATTAGGGGAACCCTATAATTCACCCCTCCACTTT	CASSLLGEPYNSPLHF
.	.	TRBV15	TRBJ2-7	TGTGCCACCAGCAGTCGGAGGCGAAGCTCCTACGAGCAGTACTTC	CATSSRRRSSYEQYF
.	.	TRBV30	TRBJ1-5	TGTGCCCTGGACGTGGAGTCCGTTTTGTCTACAGGGCGCAATCAGCCCCAGCATTTT	CALDVESVLSTGRNQPQHF
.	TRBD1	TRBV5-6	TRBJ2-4	TGTGCCAGCACCGGGACAGGGTCCCGATTGGCCAAAAACATTCAGTACTTC	CASTGTGSRLAKNIQYF
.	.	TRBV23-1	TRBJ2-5	TGCGCCAGCAGTCAATCACCAGGGGCCCAGTACTTC	CASSQSPGAQYF
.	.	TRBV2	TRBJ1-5	TGTGCCAGCAGTGAAGAGACAGCTATCTATAGCAATCAGCCCCAGCATTTT	CASSEETAIYSNQPQHF
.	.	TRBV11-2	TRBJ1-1	TGTGCCAGCAGCTTAGACACAGCGAACACTGAAGCTTTCTTT	CASSLDTANTEAFF
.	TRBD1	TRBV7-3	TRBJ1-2	TGTGCCAGCAGCTTCGACGGACAGGGTCTTGATGGCTACACCTTC	CASSFDGQGLDGYTF
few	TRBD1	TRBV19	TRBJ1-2	TGTGCCAGCGAAAACAACAGGGGGCGCGGCTATGGCTACACCTTC	CASENNRGRGYGYTF
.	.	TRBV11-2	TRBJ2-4	TGTGCCAGCAGCTTAGGGGGACTAGCCAAAAACATTCAGTACTTC	CASSLGGLAKNIQYF
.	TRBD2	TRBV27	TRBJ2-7	TGTGCCAGCAGTGCGGGACTAGCGGAATACGAGCAGTACTTC	CASSAGLAEYEQYF
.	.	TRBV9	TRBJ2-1	TGTGCCAGCAGCGACCGGGACAAAAATGAGCAGTTCTTC	CASSDRDKNEQFF
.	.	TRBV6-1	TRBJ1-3	TGTGCCAGCAGCCCGGGGGACGGTGGAAACACCATATATTTT	CASSPGDGGNTIYF
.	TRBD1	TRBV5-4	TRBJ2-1	TGTGCCAGCAGCTCGGACACAGGGGGCGATGAGCAGTTCTTC	CASSSDTGGDEQFF
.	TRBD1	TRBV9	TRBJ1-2	TGTGCCAGCAGCGTAGTTCCGAGGACAGGTCGGAGCGGCTACACCTTC	CASSVVPRTGRSGYTF
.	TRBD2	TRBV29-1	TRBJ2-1	TGCAGCACCACTAGCGGGAGGTTCAATGAGCAGTTCTTC	CSTTSGRFNEQFF